Listed below are T cell receptor beta chains from one sample, sequenced in a study of OX40 agonist ivuxolimab in advanced cancers. Assay: immunoSEQ multiplex PCR; the TCRdb copy retains only in-frame clones and omits some. The sample consists of tens of thousands of clones, approximately 92% of them appearing once. This specimen consisted of CD4+ or CD8+ T cells sorted from blood, obtained in a trial of the OX40 agonist ivuxolimab. These receptor sequences come from an adult with an advanced solid tumor such as melanoma, head and neck, liver or kidney cancer. Each CDR3 is given with its conserved first and last residue. D genes are given only for firm matches. Not every row has a clone size; where given, it reads once, few, many or a size class.

TRBJ1-6 | once | . | TRBV2 | CASSEESGDRSPLHF | TGTGCCAGCAGTGAAGAGTCAGGGGATCGATCACCCCTCCACTTT
TRBJ2-3 | . | . | TRBV5-1 | CASSRRLLTDTQYF | TGCGCCAGCAGCCGCCGGCTGTTGACAGATACGCAGTATTTT
TRBJ1-1 | . | . | TRBV7-9 | CASSLQPNRAEAFF | TGTGCCAGCAGCTTACAGCCTAACAGGGCTGAAGCTTTCTTT
TRBJ1-4 | . | . | TRBV30 | CAWSALPNEKLFF | TGTGCCTGGAGTGCCCTCCCCAATGAAAAACTGTTTTTT
TRBJ1-6 | once | . | TRBV4-3 | CASSQDRAAYNSPLHF | TGCGCCAGCAGCCAAGATCGGGCAGCGTATAATTCACCCCTCCACTTT
TRBJ1-2 | . | . | TRBV19 | CASSTSGSGGYTF | TGTGCCAGTAGTACATCAGGTTCGGGTGGCTACACCTTC
TRBJ1-6 | . | TRBD1 | TRBV6-6 | CASSYYYRGNSPLHF | TGTGCCAGCAGTTACTATTACAGGGGGAATTCACCCCTCCACTTT
TRBJ1-3 | . | . | TRBV9 | CASSVEQIGFTSGNTIYF | TGTGCCAGCAGCGTAGAACAAATTGGGTTCACCTCTGGAAACACCATATATTTT
TRBJ2-7 | . | TRBD2 | TRBV7-2 | CASSRSLAVYEQYF | TGTGCCAGCAGCCGCTCGCTAGCGGTGTACGAGCAGTACTTC
TRBJ1-3 | . | TRBD1 | TRBV13 | CASSTTGVGNTIYF | TGTGCCAGCAGCACAACAGGGGTCGGAAACACCATATATTTT
TRBJ1-1 | . | . | TRBV28 | CASSLGDRTEAFF | TGTGCCAGCAGTTTAGGGGATCGGACTGAAGCTTTCTTT
TRBJ1-4 | . | . | TRBV11-1 | CASSLGEREKLFF | TGTGCCAGCAGCCTGGGGGAGCGTGAAAAACTGTTTTTT
TRBJ1-1 | . | . | TRBV10-3 | CAISPGQTQNVAFF | TGTGCCATCAGCCCGGGACAAACCCAAAATGTAGCTTTCTTT
TRBJ1-6 | . | . | TRBV19 | CASKEQGISYNSPLHF | TGTGCCAGTAAAGAACAGGGAATCTCTTATAATTCACCCCTCCACTTT
TRBJ1-1 | . | . | TRBV2 | CASSERKFTEAFF | TGTGCCAGCAGTGAACGGAAGTTCACTGAAGCTTTCTTT
TRBJ1-3 | . | . | TRBV4-2 | CASSQGQLSGNTIYF | TGTGCCAGCAGCCAAGGACAGCTCTCTGGAAACACCATATATTTT
TRBJ2-7 | . | . | TRBV7-2 | CASSLEMGEGSYEQYF | TGTGCCAGCAGCCTAGAGATGGGTGAAGGGTCCTACGAGCAGTACTTC
TRBJ2-7 | . | . | TRBV4-1 | CASSQGLGAGSFYEQYF | TGCGCCAGCAGCCAAGGTTTAGGGGCAGGGAGTTTTTACGAGCAGTACTTC
TRBJ1-1 | . | . | TRBV19 | CASSIAGRGAFF | TGTGCCAGTAGTATTGCAGGACGGGGCGCTTTCTTT
TRBJ1-3 | . | . | TRBV19 | CASSTGRVKDSGNTIYF | TGTGCCAGTAGTACCGGGAGAGTAAAAGACTCTGGAAACACCATATATTTT
TRBJ1-5 | . | . | TRBV30 | CAWSKIGQPQHF | TGTGCCTGGAGTAAGATAGGTCAGCCCCAGCATTTT
TRBJ2-5 | . | . | TRBV5-6 | CASSLDRKETQYF | TGTGCCAGCAGCTTGGACAGGAAAGAGACCCAGTACTTC
TRBJ1-5 | few | . | TRBV5-3 | CARFDARNQPQHF | TGTGCCAGATTTGATGCAAGGAATCAGCCCCAGCATTTT
TRBJ1-2 | . | TRBD1 | TRBV5-1 | CASSPEGDRAGYTF | TGCGCCAGCAGCCCCGAAGGTGACAGGGCGGGCTACACCTTC
TRBJ1-1 | . | TRBD1 | TRBV11-2 | CASSAGQWNTEAFF | TGTGCCAGCAGCGCGGGACAGTGGAACACTGAAGCTTTCTTT
TRBJ2-2 | once | . | TRBV4-3 | CASSQDFSSTGGTELFF | TGCGCCAGCAGCCAAGATTTTTCTAGTACCGGGGGCACGGAGCTGTTTTTT
TRBJ2-3 | . | TRBD2 | TRBV7-9 | CASSHRLAGFTDTQYF | TGTGCCAGCAGCCACAGACTAGCGGGCTTCACAGATACGCAGTATTTT
TRBJ1-4 | once | TRBD1 | TRBV7-2 | CASSPVGTGDEKLFF | TGTGCCAGCAGCCCGGTAGGGACAGGGGATGAAAAACTGTTTTTT
TRBJ2-2 | . | TRBD2 | TRBV27 | CASSFIEGLANTGELFF | TGTGCCAGCAGTTTCATTGAGGGACTAGCGAACACCGGGGAGCTGTTTTTT